These T cell receptor beta chains were read from a single sample in a study of CD8 T cells in ankylosing spondylitis. TCRdb ran MiXCR on the 5' RACE reads and lists one entry per CDR3 protein. Here the sample spans 700,000 to 850,000 distinct CDR3 sequences, around 11% being singletons. Sequencing was performed on blood, either unsorted or a sorted T cell fraction (not recorded which). The receptor set was obtained from a male donor with ankylosing spondylitis. CDR3s include the opening cysteine and the closing phenylalanine or tryptophan. D genes are given only for firm matches. Clone size appears in some rows only: once, few, many, or a class for an expanded clone.

>TRBV6-2/TRBV6-3|NA|NA|TRBJ2-1
CASSPRNSEQFF
TGTGCCAGCAGTCCCCGGAATTCTGAGCAGTTCTTC
>TRBV7-9|NA|TRBD2|TRBJ2-7
CASSLSGTSSYEQYF
TGTGCCAGCAGCTTAAGCGGGACGTCTTCCTACGAGCAGTACTTC
>TRBV20-1|few|NA|TRBJ2-3
CSVPRGGPQYF
TGCAGTGTCCCCAGGGGAGGGCCGCAGTATTTT
>TRBV5-5|NA|NA|TRBJ1-2
CASSLASINYGYTF
TGTGCCAGCAGCTTGGCGTCAATCAACTATGGCTACACCTTC
>TRBV12-5|NA|NA|TRBJ1-1
CASGPPGAGSEAFF
TGTGCTAGTGGTCCCCCAGGGGCCGGATCTGAAGCTTTCTTT
>TRBV20-1|few|TRBD2|TRBJ2-7
CSATGTSPYEQYF
TGCAGTGCTACCGGGACTAGCCCCTACGAGCAGTACTTC
>TRBV5-1|NA|NA|TRBJ1-1
CASSLPGGPEAFF
TGCGCCAGCAGCTTACCTGGGGGCCCTGAAGCTTTCTTT
>TRBV6-1|few|NA|TRBJ2-3
CASSPGTGSSTDTQYF
TGTGCCAGCAGCCCTGGGACTGGATCTAGCACAGATACGCAGTATTTT
>TRBV7-9|many|TRBD2|TRBJ2-2
CASSLLVLAGHEELFF
TGTGCCAGCAGCTTACTGGTGCTAGCGGGTCATGAGGAGCTGTTTTTT
>TRBV24-1|NA|TRBD1|TRBJ1-4
CATSDPTGDEKLFF
TGTGCCACCAGTGATCCTACAGGGGATGAAAAACTGTTTTTT
>TRBV20-1|NA|NA|TRBJ1-3
CSAKGTLSGNTIYF
TGCAGTGCTAAGGGGACGCTCTCTGGAAACACCATATATTTT
>TRBV6-5|many|NA|TRBJ1-2
CASSNGANYGYTF
TGTGCCAGCAGTAACGGGGCTAACTATGGCTACACCTTC
>TRBV5-1|NA|NA|TRBJ2-2
CASSLASGETGELFF
TGCGCCAGCAGCTTGGCTTCGGGGGAGACCGGGGAGCTGTTTTTT
>TRBV7-9|few|NA|TRBJ2-3
CASGTASTDTQYF
TGTGCCAGCGGAACGGCTAGCACAGATACGCAGTATTTT
>TRBV19|NA|NA|TRBJ1-1
CARPGGRGNTEAFF
TGTGCCAGACCCGGCGGTAGAGGGAACACTGAAGCTTTCTTT
>TRBV6-4|many|TRBD2|TRBJ2-2
CASTPRGPSPSGGGMNTGELFF
TGTGCCAGCACTCCCCGGGGGCCGTCCCCTAGCGGGGGGGGCATGAACACCGGGGAGCTGTTTTTT
>TRBV4-2|many|TRBD2|TRBJ2-1
CASSPSGGRVEQFF
TGTGCCAGCAGCCCTAGCGGGGGCCGGGTCGAGCAGTTCTTC
>TRBV9|NA|TRBD1|TRBJ1-2
CASSVSIPGQTYGYTF
TGTGCCAGCAGCGTTAGCATTCCGGGACAGACCTATGGCTACACCTTC
>TRBV12-3/TRBV12-4|few|NA|TRBJ2-7
CASSFLVGRGSSYEQYF
TGTGCCAGCAGTTTTCTCGTAGGTCGAGGGAGCTCCTACGAGCAGTACTTC
>TRBV29-1|many|TRBD2|TRBJ2-7
CSSLAGEPEYEQYF
TGCAGCTCATTAGCGGGAGAACCCGAATACGAGCAGTACTTC
>TRBV20-1|few|TRBD1|TRBJ1-1
CSGGQVNTEAFF
TGCAGTGGCGGACAGGTGAACACTGAAGCTTTCTTT
>TRBV28|few|NA|TRBJ1-6
CASVDLRNSPLHF
TGTGCCAGCGTCGACCTACGGAATTCACCCCTCCACTTT
>TRBV12-5|NA|TRBD1|TRBJ1-1
CASRQGFWGEAFF
TGTGCTAGTAGACAGGGGTTTTGGGGTGAAGCTTTCTTT
>TRBV20-1|NA|TRBD2|TRBJ2-2
CSARTSGANTGELFF
TGCAGTGCTAGGACTAGCGGGGCGAACACCGGGGAGCTGTTTTTT
>TRBV10-3|many|NA|TRBJ1-5
CATTGESNQPQHF
TGTGCCACCACCGGGGAAAGCAATCAGCCCCAGCATTTT
>TRBV20-1|NA|TRBD2|TRBJ2-7
CSAPYGTSGSEYEQYF
TGCAGTGCTCCCTACGGGACTAGCGGGAGTGAATACGAGCAGTACTTC
>TRBV6-5|few|NA|TRBJ2-2
CASSYLGQGHTGELFF
TGTGCCAGCAGTTACTTGGGGCAGGGTCACACCGGGGAGCTGTTTTTT
>TRBV7-8|few|NA|TRBJ2-7
CASSLERRPVEQYF
TGTGCCAGCAGCTTAGAAAGGCGGCCGGTGGAGCAGTACTTC
>TRBV11-2|NA|TRBD2|TRBJ2-1
CASSLVFTEREGYGNEQFF
TGTGCCAGCAGCTTAGTGTTTACGGAGCGGGAGGGCTATGGGAATGAGCAGTTCTTC
>TRBV12-3/TRBV12-4|few|NA|TRBJ2-5
CASCNRGAKTQYF
TGTGCCAGCTGTAATCGGGGGGCAAAGACCCAGTACTTC
>TRBV6-5|few|NA|TRBJ2-5
CASSYHSKETQYF
TGTGCCAGCAGTTACCATAGTAAGGAGACCCAGTACTTC
>TRBV28|few|NA|TRBJ1-6
CASKGGMNSPLHF
TGTGCCAGCAAGGGGGGAATGAATTCACCCCTCCACTTT
>TRBV10-3|few|NA|TRBJ1-2
CAISERRENGYTF
TGTGCCATCAGTGAACGCAGGGAAAATGGCTACACCTTC
>TRBV4-3|many|TRBD1|TRBJ1-2
CASSQGGTRQGENYGYTF
TGCGCCAGCAGCCAAGGGGGAACCCGACAGGGGGAAAACTATGGCTACACCTTC
>TRBV7-9|few|NA|TRBJ2-4
CASSKNRVNPRNIQYF
TGTGCCAGCAGCAAAAACCGGGTTAACCCAAGAAACATTCAGTACTTC
>TRBV20-1|NA|TRBD1|TRBJ1-2
CSARNRGQGGPIYGYTF
TGCAGTGCTAGAAATAGGGGACAGGGAGGCCCTATTTATGGCTACACCTTC